This T cell receptor beta chain emerged from a study of blood T cell repertoires in COVID-19. Germline values: CDR1 SGHRS, CDR2 YFSETQ. J gave up 0 bases and V 4 bases, and 2 bases lay outside the gene matches. The CDR3 sequence is 16 residues long. Profiled with immunoSEQ multiplex PCR; TCRdb holds only in-frame clones, not every one. This table has 330,000 or so clones, more than 70% appearing once. The TCR originated in a woman aged 60-70 years with COVID-19, enrolled during active disease. The chain employs TRBV5-1 and TRBJ2-2; TRBD2 matches at 11 bases. The specimen sequenced was peripheral blood. The CDR3 DNA is TGCGCCAGCAGCCTGACTAGCGGGGCGAACACCGGGGAGCTGTTTTTT. It yields the protein CASSLTSGANTGELFF. The variable domain in full, with the rest retrieved from reference TRBV5-1 and TRBJ2-2, is KAGVTQTPRYLIKTRGQQVTLSCSPISGHRSVSWYQQTPGQGLQFLFEYFSETQRNKGNFPGRFSGRQFSNSRSEMNVSTLELGDSALYLCASSLTSGANTGELFFGEGSRLTVL.